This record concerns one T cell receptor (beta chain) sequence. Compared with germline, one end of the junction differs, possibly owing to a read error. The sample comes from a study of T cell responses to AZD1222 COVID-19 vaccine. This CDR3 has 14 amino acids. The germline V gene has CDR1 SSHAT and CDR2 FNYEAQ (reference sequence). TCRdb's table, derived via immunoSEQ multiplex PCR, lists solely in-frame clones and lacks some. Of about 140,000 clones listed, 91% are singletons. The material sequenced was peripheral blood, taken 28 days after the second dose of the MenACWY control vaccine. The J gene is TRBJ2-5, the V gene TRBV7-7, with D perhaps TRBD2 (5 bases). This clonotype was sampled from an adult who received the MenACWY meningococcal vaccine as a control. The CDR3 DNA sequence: TGTGCTAGCAGCTTGGGAGAGTACCAAGAGACCCAGTACTTC. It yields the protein CASSLGEYQETQYF.